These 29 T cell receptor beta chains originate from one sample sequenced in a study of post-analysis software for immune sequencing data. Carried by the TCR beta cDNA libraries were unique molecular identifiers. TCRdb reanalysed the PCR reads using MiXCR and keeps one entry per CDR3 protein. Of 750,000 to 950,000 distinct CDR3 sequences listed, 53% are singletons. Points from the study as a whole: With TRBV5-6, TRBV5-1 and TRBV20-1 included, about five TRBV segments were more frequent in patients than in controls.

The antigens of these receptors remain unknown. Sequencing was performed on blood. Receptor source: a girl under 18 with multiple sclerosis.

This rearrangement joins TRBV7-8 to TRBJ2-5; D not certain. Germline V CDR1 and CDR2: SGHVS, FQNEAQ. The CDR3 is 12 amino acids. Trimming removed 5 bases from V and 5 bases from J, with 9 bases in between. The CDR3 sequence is CASSPYVETQYF. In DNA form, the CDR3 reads TGTGCCAGCAGCCCCTACGTGGAGACCCAGTACTTC.

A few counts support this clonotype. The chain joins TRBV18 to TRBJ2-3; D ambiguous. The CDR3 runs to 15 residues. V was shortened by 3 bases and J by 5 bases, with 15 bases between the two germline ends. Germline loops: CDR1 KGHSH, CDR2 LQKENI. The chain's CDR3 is CASSPLGLDGDTQYF. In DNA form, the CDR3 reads TGTGCCAGCTCACCCCTAGGTCTTGACGGAGATACGCAGTATTTT.

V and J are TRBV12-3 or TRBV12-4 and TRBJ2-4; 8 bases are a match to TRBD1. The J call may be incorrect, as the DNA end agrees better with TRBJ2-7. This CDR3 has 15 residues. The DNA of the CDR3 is TGTGCCAACAGGGTATACAGGGGGGTCGCCTACGAGCAGTACTTC. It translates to CANRVYRGVAYEQYF.

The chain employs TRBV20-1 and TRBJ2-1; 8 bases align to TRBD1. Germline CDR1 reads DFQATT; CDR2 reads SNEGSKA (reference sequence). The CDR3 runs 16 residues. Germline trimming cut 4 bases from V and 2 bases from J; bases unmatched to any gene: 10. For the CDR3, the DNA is TGCAGTGCTACCCGACAGGGGACAATAACCTACAATGAGCAGTTCTTC. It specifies CSATRQGTITYNEQFF.

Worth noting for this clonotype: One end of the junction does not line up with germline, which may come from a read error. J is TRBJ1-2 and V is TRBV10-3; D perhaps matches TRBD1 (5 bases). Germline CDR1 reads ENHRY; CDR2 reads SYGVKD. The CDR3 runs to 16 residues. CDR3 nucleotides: TGTGCCATCAGTGACACCTTGTCGTGGAGGGACTATGGCTGCACCTTC. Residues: CAISDTLSWRDYGCTF.

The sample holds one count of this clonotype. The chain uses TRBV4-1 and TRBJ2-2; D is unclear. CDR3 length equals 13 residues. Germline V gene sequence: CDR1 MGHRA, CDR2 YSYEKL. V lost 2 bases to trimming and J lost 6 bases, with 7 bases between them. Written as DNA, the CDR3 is TGCGCCAGCAGCCAAACTGGGTCCGGGGAGCTGTTTTTT. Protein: CASSQTGSGELFF.

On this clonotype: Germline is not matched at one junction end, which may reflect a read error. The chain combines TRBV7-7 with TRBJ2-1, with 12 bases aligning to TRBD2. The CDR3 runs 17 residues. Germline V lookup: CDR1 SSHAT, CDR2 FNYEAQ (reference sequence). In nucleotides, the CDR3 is TGTGCTAGCAGCTTAGCTTCTAGCGGGAGGGCCGTCGGTGAGCAGTTCTTC. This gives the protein CASSLASSGRAVGEQFF.

CDR3 coding DNA: TGTGCCAGCAGCGCCTACGGGTCCACAGGGGGCGCAGATACGCAGTATTTT. Its protein product is CASSAYGSTGGADTQYF. The rearrangement uses TRBV7-6 and TRBJ2-3, with 9 bases that match TRBD1. The V gene's germline CDR1 is SGHVS and CDR2 FNYEAQ. V was pared by 5 bases and J by 4 bases, with 13 bases of the junction left unmatched. The CDR3 sequence is 17 residues long.

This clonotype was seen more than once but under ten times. The CDR3 region has the DNA TGTGCCAGCTCACCCAGCGGATGGTACCAAGAGACCCAGTACTTC. This encodes CASSPSGWYQETQYF. This sequence joins TRBV18 and TRBJ2-5; D may be TRBD2 (5 bases). V lost 3 bases and J lost 0, with 11 bases in between. Germline lookup yields CDR1 KGHSH and CDR2 LQKENI. CDR3 length equals 15 residues.

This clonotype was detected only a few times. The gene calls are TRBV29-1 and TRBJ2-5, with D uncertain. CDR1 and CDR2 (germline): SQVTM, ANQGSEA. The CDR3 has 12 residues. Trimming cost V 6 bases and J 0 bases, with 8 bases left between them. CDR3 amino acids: CSVLQHQETQYF. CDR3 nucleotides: TGCAGCGTGTTACAGCACCAAGAGACCCAGTACTTC.

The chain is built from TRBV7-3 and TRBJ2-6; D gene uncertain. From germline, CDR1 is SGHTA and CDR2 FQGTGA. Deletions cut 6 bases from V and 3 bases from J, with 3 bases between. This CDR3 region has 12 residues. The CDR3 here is CASSGGANVLTF. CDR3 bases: TGTGCCAGCAGTGGTGGGGCCAACGTCCTGACTTTC.

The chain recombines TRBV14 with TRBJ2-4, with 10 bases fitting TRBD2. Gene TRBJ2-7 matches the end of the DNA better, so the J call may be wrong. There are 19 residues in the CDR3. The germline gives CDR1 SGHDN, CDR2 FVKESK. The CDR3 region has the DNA TGTGCCAGCAGCCAAGACCCTAGGGTAGCGGGAGGATCGCTCTACGAGCAGTACTTC. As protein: CASSQDPRVAGGSLYEQYF.

The CDR3 sequence: CASSGTRFETQYF. The DNA of the CDR3 is TGTGCCAGCAGTGGGACTAGGTTCGAGACCCAGTACTTC. The gene calls are TRBV12-3 or TRBV12-4 and TRBJ2-5; 8 positions match TRBD2. The CDR3 runs to 13 residues. The ends lost 5 bases at V and 5 bases at J; junction bases unmatched: 4.

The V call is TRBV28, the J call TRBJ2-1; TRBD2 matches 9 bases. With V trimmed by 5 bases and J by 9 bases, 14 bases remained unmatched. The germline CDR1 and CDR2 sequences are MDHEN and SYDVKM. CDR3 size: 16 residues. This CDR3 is CASSNQKAGGRAEQFF. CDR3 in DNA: TGTGCCAGCAGTAACCAAAAAGCGGGAGGTAGGGCTGAGCAGTTCTTC.

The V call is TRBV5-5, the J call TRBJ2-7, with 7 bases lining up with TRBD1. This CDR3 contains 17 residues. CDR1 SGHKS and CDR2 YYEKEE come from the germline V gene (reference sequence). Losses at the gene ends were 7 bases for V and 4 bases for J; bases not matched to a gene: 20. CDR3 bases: TGTGCCAGCCTCCGGCGAGACCTTCGACAGGGAGTTTACGAGCAGTACTTC. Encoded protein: CASLRRDLRQGVYEQYF.

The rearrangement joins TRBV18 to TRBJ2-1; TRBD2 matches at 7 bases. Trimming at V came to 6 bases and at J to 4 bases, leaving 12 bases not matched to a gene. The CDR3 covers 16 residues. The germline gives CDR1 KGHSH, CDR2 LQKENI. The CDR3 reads CASSPMGIAGYNEQFF. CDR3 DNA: TGTGCCAGCTCCCCGATGGGGATAGCGGGTTACAATGAGCAGTTCTTC.

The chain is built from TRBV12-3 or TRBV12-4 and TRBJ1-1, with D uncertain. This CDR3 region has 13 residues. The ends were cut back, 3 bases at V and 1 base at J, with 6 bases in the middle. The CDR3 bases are TGTGCCAGCAGTTTCTCCGAGAACACTGAAGCTTTCTTT. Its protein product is CASSFSENTEAFF.

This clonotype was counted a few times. As DNA, the CDR3 is TGCGCCAGCAGCTTGGTGTCGGGACGGTCAGACAATGAGCAGTTCTTC. Its protein product is CASSLVSGRSDNEQFF. The chain combines TRBV5-1 with TRBJ2-1; D might be TRBD1 or TRBD2, each matching 5 bases. V was pared by 0 bases and J by 5 bases, with 15 bases between. Germline V CDR1 and CDR2: SGHRS, YFSETQ. CDR3 size: 16 residues.

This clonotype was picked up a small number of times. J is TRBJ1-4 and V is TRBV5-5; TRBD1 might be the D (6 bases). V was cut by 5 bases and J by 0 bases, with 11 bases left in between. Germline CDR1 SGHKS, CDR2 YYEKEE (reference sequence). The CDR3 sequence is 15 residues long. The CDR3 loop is CASSFGQTTNEKLFF. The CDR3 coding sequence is TGTGCCAGCAGTTTCGGACAGACAACTAATGAAAAACTGTTTTTT.

The CDR3 is CSALRLALRKTQYF. The CDR3 coding sequence is TGCAGTGCCCTACGACTAGCCCTCCGGAAGACCCAGTACTTC. The chain has TRBV20-1 and TRBJ2-5, with 7 bases lining up with TRBD2. Trimming cost V 6 bases and J 6 bases; bases outside gene matches: 13. Germline-derived CDR1 and CDR2 are DFQATT and SNEGSKA (reference sequence). There are 14 residues in the CDR3.

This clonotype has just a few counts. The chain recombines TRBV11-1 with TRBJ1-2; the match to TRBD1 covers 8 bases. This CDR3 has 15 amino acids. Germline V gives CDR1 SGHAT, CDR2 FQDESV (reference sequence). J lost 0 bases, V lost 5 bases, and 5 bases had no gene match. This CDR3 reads CASSGLQGANYGYTF. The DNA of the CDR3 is TGTGCCAGCAGCGGATTACAGGGGGCTAACTATGGCTACACCTTC.

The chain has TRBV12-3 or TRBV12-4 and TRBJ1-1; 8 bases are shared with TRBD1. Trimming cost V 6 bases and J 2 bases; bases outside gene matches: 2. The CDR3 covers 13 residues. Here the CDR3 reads CASRDRANTEAFF. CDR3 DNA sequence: TGTGCCAGCAGGGACAGGGCCAACACTGAAGCTTTCTTT.

The DNA of the CDR3 is TGTGCCAGCTCACCGAACTACCAGGCGGGCGAGCAGTACTTC. It is translated as CASSPNYQAGEQYF. The genes are TRBV18 and TRBJ2-7, with D perhaps matching TRBD2 (5 bases). CDR1 KGHSH and CDR2 LQKENI come from the germline V gene. V lost 3 bases and J 6 bases, leaving 15 bases between the germline ends. This CDR3 comprises 14 residues.

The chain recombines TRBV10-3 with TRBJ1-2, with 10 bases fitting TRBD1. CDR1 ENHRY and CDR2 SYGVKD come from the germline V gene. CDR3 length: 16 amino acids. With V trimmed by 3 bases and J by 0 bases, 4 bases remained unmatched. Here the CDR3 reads CAISDSGQGANYGYTF. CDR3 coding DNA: TGTGCCATCAGTGATTCAGGACAGGGGGCTAACTATGGCTACACCTTC.

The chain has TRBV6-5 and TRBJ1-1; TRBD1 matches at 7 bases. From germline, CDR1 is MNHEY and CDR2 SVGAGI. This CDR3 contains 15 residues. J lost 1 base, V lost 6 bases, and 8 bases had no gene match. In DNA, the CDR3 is TGTGCCAGCAGCCGTAGGACAGGATGGAACACTGAAGCTTTCTTT. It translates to CASSRRTGWNTEAFF.

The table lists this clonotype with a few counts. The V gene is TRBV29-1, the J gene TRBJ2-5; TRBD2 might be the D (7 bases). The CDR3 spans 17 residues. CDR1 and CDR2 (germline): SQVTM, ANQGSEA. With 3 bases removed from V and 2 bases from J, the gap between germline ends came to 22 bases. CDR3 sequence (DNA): TGCAGCGTTGACCCCGCCCGGAGGGGGGGATCTCAAGAGACCCAGTACTTC. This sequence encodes CSVDPARRGGSQETQYF. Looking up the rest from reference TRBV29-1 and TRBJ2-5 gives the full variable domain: SAVISQKPSRDICQRGTSLTIQCQVDSQVTMMFWYRQQPGQSLTLIATANQGSEATYESGFVIDKFPISRPNLTFSTLTVSNMSPEDSSIYLCSVDPARRGGSQETQYFGPGTRLLVL.

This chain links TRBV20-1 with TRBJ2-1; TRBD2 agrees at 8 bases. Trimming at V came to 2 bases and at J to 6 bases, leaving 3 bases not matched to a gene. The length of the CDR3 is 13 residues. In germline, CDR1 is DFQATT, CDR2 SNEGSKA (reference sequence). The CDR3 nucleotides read TGCAGTGCTAGAAGCGGGAGAATCAATGAGCAGTTCTTC. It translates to CSARSGRINEQFF.

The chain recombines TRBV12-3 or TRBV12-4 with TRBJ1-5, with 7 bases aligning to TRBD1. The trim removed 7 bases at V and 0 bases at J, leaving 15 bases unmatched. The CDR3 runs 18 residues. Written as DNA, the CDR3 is TGTGCCAGCACCCACTCAGACAGGGATGGGCATAGCAATCAGCCCCAGCATTTT. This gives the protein CASTHSDRDGHSNQPQHF.

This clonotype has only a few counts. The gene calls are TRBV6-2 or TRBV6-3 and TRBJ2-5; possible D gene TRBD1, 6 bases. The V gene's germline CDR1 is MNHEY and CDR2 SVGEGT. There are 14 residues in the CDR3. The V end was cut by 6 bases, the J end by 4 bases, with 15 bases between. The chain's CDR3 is CASRAWAGVETQYF. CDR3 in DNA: TGTGCCAGCAGGGCTTGGGCAGGGGTAGAGACCCAGTACTTC.